This TCR beta chain is drawn from a study of graft-versus-host responses after intestinal transplantation. The CDR3 runs 13 residues. Trimming left V 8 bases short and J 0 bases short, with 10 bases between. The germline CDR1 and CDR2 sequences are MGHRA and YSYEKL. This clone was observed a few times. Its target is unknown. The method was immunoSEQ multiplex PCR; TCRdb's version includes in-frame clones alone and lacks a portion of them. This table has under 150,000 clones, 85% to 95% appearing once. The sample in question was unstimulated CD4+ T cells sorted from spleen or lymph node cells, obtained before intestinal transplant. The J gene is TRBJ1-1, the V gene TRBV4-1, with D possibly being TRBD1 (6 bases). The sequence came from a human donor who received an intestinal transplant. CDR3 in amino acids: CASGGLVNTEAFF. The CDR3 region has the DNA TGCGCCAGCGGGGGCCTGGTGAACACTGAAGCTTTCTTT.